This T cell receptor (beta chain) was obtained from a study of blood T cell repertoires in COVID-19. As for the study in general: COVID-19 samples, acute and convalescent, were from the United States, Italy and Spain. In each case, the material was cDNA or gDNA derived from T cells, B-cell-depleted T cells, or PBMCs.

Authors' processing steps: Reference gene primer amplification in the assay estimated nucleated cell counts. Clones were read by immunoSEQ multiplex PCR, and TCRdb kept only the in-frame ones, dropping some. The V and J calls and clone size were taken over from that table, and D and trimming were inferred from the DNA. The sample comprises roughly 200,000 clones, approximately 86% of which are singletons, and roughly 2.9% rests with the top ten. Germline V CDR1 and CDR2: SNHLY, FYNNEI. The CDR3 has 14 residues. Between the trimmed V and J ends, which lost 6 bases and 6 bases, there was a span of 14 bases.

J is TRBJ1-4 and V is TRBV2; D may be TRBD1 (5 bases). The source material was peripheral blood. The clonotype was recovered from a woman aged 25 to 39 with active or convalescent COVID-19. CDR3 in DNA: TGTGCCAGCAGGTGGGAGGGGAGGGATGAAAAACTGTTTTTT. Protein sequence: CASRWEGRDEKLFF. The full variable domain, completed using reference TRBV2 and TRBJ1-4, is EPEVTQTPSHQVTQMGQEVILRCVPISNHLYFYWYRQILGQKVEFLVSFYNNEISEKSEIFDDQFSVERPDGSNFTLKIRSTKLEDSAMYFCASRWEGRDEKLFFGSGTQLSVL.